This T cell receptor (beta chain) appears in the sequencing data of a study of blood T cell repertoires in COVID-19 (TCRdb year 2020). Looking at the study overall: Collaborator samples came from the United States, Italy and Spain and covered acute and convalescent phases of COVID-19. The material from the prospective study consisted of cDNA or gDNA derived from T cells, B-cell-depleted T cells, or PBMCs. Deeply sampled blood TCRbeta repertoires from subjects exposed to, actively infected with, or recovered from COVID-19 were included in the dataset. The repertoires were released in a freely available public database meant as a resource for research on the immune response to SARS-CoV-2. The samples were drawn from two sources: the first 160 participants of the ongoing ImmuneRACE study, and 1,000 to 1,500 subjects contributed by 6 global collaborators. A de-identified subject ID, COVID-19 status, age in years and sex were almost always included in the sample metadata. Where HLA class I and class II types were available, the types were taken from metadata supplied by the sample provider, not from assay-based typing. Study-wide conclusions, independent of this receptor: How much clinical and demographic metadata was included differed by source and by participant, and the metadata was provided uncurated.

One collaborating source in Seattle enrolled patients during active infection and followed them longitudinally through the course of disease. Collaborating institutions collected whole blood in K2EDTA tubes following their own protocols. For TCRbeta analysis, collaborators shipped samples in one of three forms: frozen whole blood, isolated PBMCs, or DNA extracted from either of those sample types. TCRbeta CDR3 regions were amplified from genomic DNA by means of the immunoSEQ Assay, a bias-controlled multiplex PCR. As for how the authors treated the data: Within the assay, amplification of reference gene primers was used to estimate how many nucleated cells each sample contained. Sequence reads were collapsed and filtered to measure the absolute abundance of every unique TCRbeta CDR3 rearrangement. For each sample, productive Simpson clonality was calculated by taking the square root of Simpson's diversity index across productive rearrangements. TCRdb took over this immuneACCESS table, retaining in-frame rearrangements with V and J assigned. Such tables are incomplete; in checked studies, under half of the missing clones stem from an unresolved V gene, and the remainder is unexplained. V, J and clone size are those of that table, while D and trimming were read from the DNA. Here the sample has approximately 28,000 clones; around 94% occur a single time. The ten largest clones take up 0.83% of the sample.

With regard to this clone: This clone's antigen is unknown. Base quality data are lacking; no much larger clone is found one base away.

The germline V gene yields LGHNA for CDR1 and YNFKEQ for CDR2. V has 0 bases trimmed and J has 6 bases trimmed; junction bases matching no gene number 7. The CDR3 contains 16 residues, cysteine and phenylalanine counted. CDR3 DNA only is kept here, 48 bases in frame from base 1. This chain joins TRBV4-2 to TRBJ2-1, with 8 bases in between that match TRBD2. The receptor's source is a woman in her 70s with COVID-19, enrolled during active disease. Sequencing was done on a sample of peripheral blood. CDR3 region: CASSQDAGLGPNEQFF. Read as DNA, the sequence is TGTGCCAGCAGCCAAGATGCGGGACTAGGCCCCAATGAGCAGTTCTTC.